These 24 T cell receptor beta chains came from one sample sequenced in a study of control samples from healthy donors and cancer patients. Using immunoSEQ multiplex PCR, the repertoire was profiled, and TCRdb retains in-frame clones only, with some absent. The data hold 70,000 to 85,000 clones, with around 84% observed a single time. The sample consisted of PBMCs. The source is a man aged 60-69 years with head and neck cancer.

The chain carries TRBV29-1 and TRBJ2-2; TRBD2 might be the D (5 bases). Trimming removed 3 bases from V and 0 bases from J, with 11 bases in between. The CDR3 length is 15 residues. The germline CDR1 and CDR2 sequences are SQVTM and ANQGSEA. As DNA, the CDR3 is TGCAGCGTTGAGGAGGTACACCCGAACACCGGGGAGCTGTTTTTT. Translating it yields CSVEEVHPNTGELFF.

The chain combines TRBV4-2 with TRBJ2-3; D may be TRBD2 (5 bases). Germline CDR1 and CDR2: LGHNA and YNFKEQ. This CDR3 spans 15 amino acids. Trimming cost V 4 bases and J 2 bases, with 13 bases left between them. CDR3 in DNA: TGTGCCAGCAGCCGGTCTAGCTTGAACACAGATACGCAGTATTTT. Residues: CASSRSSLNTDTQYF.

This chain joins TRBV5-1 and TRBJ2-1; TRBD2 matches at 9 bases. Germline V gives CDR1 SGHRS, CDR2 YFSETQ. With 3 bases clipped from V and 6 bases from J, the junction kept 10 bases outside the gene matches. The CDR3 contains 16 residues. The CDR3 protein is CASSSIAGVSSNEQFF. The DNA of the CDR3 is TGCGCCAGCAGCTCGATAGCGGGAGTGAGCAGCAATGAGCAGTTCTTC.

The chain couples TRBV18 to TRBJ1-5, with D tentatively TRBD1 (5 bases). V lost 6 bases to trimming and J lost 4 bases, with 22 bases between them. Germline V gene lookup returns CDR1 KGHSH and CDR2 LQKENI. The CDR3 spans 17 residues. For the CDR3, the DNA is TGTGCCAGCTCCCTCAGAGGGGCCCGCCAAGGGAATCAGCCCCAGCATTTT. Protein: CASSLRGARQGNQPQHF. The full variable domain, in which reference TRBV18 and TRBJ1-5 provide the parts outside the CDR3, is NAGVMQNPRHLVRRRGQEARLRCSPMKGHSHVYWYRQLPEEGLKFMVYLQKENIIDESGMPKERFSAEFPKEGPSILRIQQVVRGDSAAYFCASSLRGARQGNQPQHFGDGTRLSIL.

The rearrangement joins TRBV5-1 to TRBJ2-7, with 9 bases that match TRBD1. Trimming cost V 4 bases and J 2 bases; bases outside gene matches: 7. The CDR3 is 15 amino acids. Germline V gene data show CDR1 as SGHRS and CDR2 as YFSETQ. The CDR3 loop is CASSLDRTGAYEQYF. The CDR3 DNA reads TGCGCCAGCAGCCTTGATAGGACAGGGGCCTACGAGCAGTACTTC.

The chain combines TRBV27 with TRBJ2-3; TRBD1 might be the D (6 bases). CDR3 length: 16 residues. Per the germline V gene, CDR1 is MNHEY and CDR2 is SMNVEV (reference sequence). Trimming removed 8 bases at V and 4 bases at J, with 22 bases between. The DNA of the CDR3 is TGTGCCAGCGCAGGTGGCGATACAGGGCTCCCAGATACGCAGTATTTT. The encoded protein is CASAGGDTGLPDTQYF.

This clone occurred once. The chain uses TRBV3-1 (or the pseudogene TRBV3-2) and TRBJ2-1; D tentatively reads TRBD1 or TRBD2 (6 bases each). V lost 4 bases and J lost 2, with 12 bases in between. Germline CDR1 is LGHDT and CDR2 is YNNKEL (reference sequence). The CDR3 sequence is 15 residues long. In DNA form, the CDR3 reads TGTGCCAGCAGCCCAAAGGGGGGCCCCTACAATGAGCAGTTCTTC. Amino acids: CASSPKGGPYNEQFF.

To note about this clone: The sample has other DNA sequences that encode this CDR3 too. The V call is TRBV5-1, the J call TRBJ2-1, with TRBD2 identical over 8 bases. The length of the CDR3 is 14 residues. J gave up 8 bases and V 3 bases, and 7 bases lay outside the gene matches. CDR1 is SGHRS, CDR2 YFSETQ, per germline. The CDR3 DNA sequence: TGCGCCAGCAGCTCGGGGGGGGGTGGGGATGAGCAGTTCTTC. Its translation is CASSSGGGGDEQFF.

This clone showed up just once. The chain recombines TRBV11-2 with TRBJ2-7; 10 bases fit TRBD1. Looked up from germline, CDR1 is SGHAT and CDR2 is FQNNGV. CDR3 length equals 15 residues. V was clipped by 5 bases and J by 0 bases; unmatched bases: 4. CDR3 DNA sequence: TGTGCCAGCAGCATCGGGACAGGGGTCTCCTACGAGCAGTACTTC. Encoded protein: CASSIGTGVSYEQYF.

CDR3 nucleotide sequence: TGTGCCAGCAGCTCGGGACAGGGGGTCACTGAAGCTTTCTTT. It is translated as CASSSGQGVTEAFF. The chain links TRBV11-2 to TRBJ1-1; TRBD1 aligns across 11 bases. J gave up 4 bases and V 4 bases, and 2 bases lay outside the gene matches. CDR3 length: 14 residues. Looked up from germline, CDR1 is SGHAT and CDR2 is FQNNGV.

The CDR3 coding sequence is TGTGCCATCAGGGACTTAAGGACGAACATTCAGTACTTC. This encodes CAIRDLRTNIQYF. The chain uses TRBV10-3 and TRBJ2-4; weak D call: TRBD2 (5 bases). This CDR3 has 13 residues. CDR1 is ENHRY and CDR2 is SYGVKD in the germline V gene. Trimming stripped 6 bases from V and 7 bases from J, with 13 bases between.

V usage is TRBV13 and J usage is TRBJ2-5; 9 nucleotides agree with TRBD1. Germline CDR1 is PRHDT and CDR2 is FYEKMQ (reference sequence). V lost 1 base, J lost 5 bases, and 2 bases stayed unmatched. This CDR3 region has 14 residues. The CDR3, as DNA: TGTGCCAGCAGCTTAGAACAGGGGGCGGAGACCCAGTACTTC. It yields the protein CASSLEQGAETQYF.

V usage is TRBV5-5 and J usage is TRBJ1-2; 8 bases map to TRBD1. From germline, CDR1 is SGHKS and CDR2 YYEKEE (reference sequence). V lost 4 bases, J lost 4 bases, and 3 bases stayed unmatched. The CDR3 loop spans 13 amino acids. This CDR3 is CASSKQGGYGYTF. CDR3 sequence (DNA): TGTGCCAGCAGCAAACAGGGGGGCTATGGCTACACCTTC.

This sequence joins TRBV6-5 and TRBJ2-1; no clear D. The germline V gene has CDR1 MNHEY and CDR2 SVGAGI. CDR3 size: 14 residues. Trimming took 8 bases from V and 7 from J, leaving 18 bases between them. CDR3 sequence (DNA): TGTGCCAGCGTATCGGCAGGACGGGTTAATGAGCAGTTCTTC. It encodes CASVSAGRVNEQFF.

This clone was seen a few times. The V and J genes are TRBV29-1 and TRBJ2-7; 7 positions match TRBD2. Germline CDR1 SQVTM, CDR2 ANQGSEA. The J segment lost 6 bases and the V segment lost 5 bases, leaving 13 bases of the junction unmatched. The CDR3 is 14 residues long. The chain's CDR3 is CSVSTSSLQSEQYF. In DNA, the CDR3 is TGCAGCGTTTCGACTAGCTCCCTCCAAAGCGAGCAGTACTTC.

This clone was seen only once. The chain carries TRBV5-1 and TRBJ2-5; 10 nucleotides line up with TRBD2. This CDR3 is built from 15 residues. CDR1 and CDR2 (germline): SGHRS, YFSETQ. V trimming: 4 bases; J trimming: 5 bases; junction bases outside the gene matches: 8. The CDR3 nucleotides are TGCGCCAGCAGCAGCATACTAGCGGGATCGGAGACCCAGTACTTC. Translation gives CASSSILAGSETQYF.

This clone was observed a few times. The chain combines TRBV5-5 with TRBJ2-5; D is ambiguous. Germline V gene sequence: CDR1 SGHKS, CDR2 YYEKEE (reference sequence). The CDR3 spans 18 residues. The V end was cut by 4 bases, the J end by 2 bases, with 24 bases between. CDR3 DNA sequence: TGTGCCAGCAGCCAAGTAGTAGGCAGCTTTAAGCCTCAAGAGACCCAGTACTTC. Translating gives CASSQVVGSFKPQETQYF.

This rearrangement joins TRBV5-1 to TRBJ2-3; 8 positions match TRBD1. Looked up from germline, CDR1 is SGHRS and CDR2 is YFSETQ. V shed 3 bases and J 5 bases; nucleotides not matched to a gene: 11. This CDR3 region has 16 residues. The CDR3 bases are TGCGCCAGCAGCTCCTTTTTGACAGGGGAGGTAGATACGCAGTATTTT. It translates to CASSSFLTGEVDTQYF. The full variable domain, rest sourced from reference TRBV5-1 and TRBJ2-3, is KAGVTQTPRYLIKTRGQQVTLSCSPISGHRSVSWYQQTPGQGLQFLFEYFSETQRNKGNFPGRFSGRQFSNSRSEMNVSTLELGDSALYLCASSSFLTGEVDTQYFGPGTRLTVL.

This clone rates as medium-sized. V and J are TRBV6-1 and TRBJ2-7, with 9 bases aligning to TRBD2. The V gene end was trimmed by 0 bases and the J gene end by 0 bases; junction bases not matched to a gene: 3. Germline CDR1 is MNHNS and CDR2 is SASEGT. The CDR3 sequence is 16 residues long. The CDR3 protein is CASSEAGLAFSYEQYF. The CDR3 DNA reads as TGTGCCAGCAGTGAAGCTGGACTAGCGTTCTCCTACGAGCAGTACTTC.

The chain has TRBV7-2 and TRBJ2-4; 8 nucleotides match TRBD2. This CDR3 contains 17 residues. With V trimmed by 2 bases and J by 2 bases, 8 bases remained unmatched. Germline-derived CDR1 and CDR2 are SGHTA and FQGNSA. CDR3: CASSLPGGGRSKNIQYF. Here the CDR3 DNA reads TGTGCCAGCAGCTTACCGGGGGGCGGGAGGTCCAAAAACATTCAGTACTTC.

To note about this clone: The junction does not match germline at one end; this may be a read error. The chain has TRBV7-7 and TRBJ2-3; 9 bases are shared with TRBD1. Germline V CDR1 and CDR2: SSHAT, FNYEAQ (reference sequence). The CDR3 is 13 residues long. The CDR3 reads CASSLGTGDTQYF. The DNA for the CDR3 is TGTGCTAGCAGCCTCGGGACAGGGGATACGCAGTATTTT.

The chain joins TRBV6-4 to TRBJ2-1, with 11 nucleotides matching TRBD2. The CDR3 extends over 14 amino acids. V lost 5 bases, J lost 6 bases, and 3 bases stayed unmatched. CDR1 is MRHNA and CDR2 is SNTAGT in the germline V gene. As DNA, the CDR3 is TGTGCCAGCAGTACTAGCGGGAGTGGCAATGAGCAGTTCTTC. This translates into CASSTSGSGNEQFF.

In nucleotides, the CDR3 is TGCAGCGTTCTCCTGGGAGTTGGCTACACCTTC. Protein: CSVLLGVGYTF. This chain uses TRBV29-1 with TRBJ1-2, with no clear D. CDR3 length: 11 residues. The V and J ends lost 5 bases and 7 bases respectively, with 11 bases between them. CDR1 is SQVTM, CDR2 ANQGSEA, per germline.

V is TRBV7-2 and J is TRBJ2-1; TRBD2 is a possible D gene (5 bases). The CDR3 is made up of 15 amino acids. Per the germline V gene, CDR1 is SGHTA and CDR2 is FQGNSA. Trimming left V 2 bases short and J 5 bases short, with 13 bases between. For the CDR3, the DNA is TGTGCCAGCAGCTTACCCGGGAATGGGAACAATGAGCAGTTCTTC. The encoded protein is CASSLPGNGNNEQFF.